This T cell receptor (beta chain) was observed in a study of cytomegalovirus exposure and HLA in healthy donors. The approximately 120-subject validation cohort, separate from the approximately 670-subject first cohort, included the donors. This table comes from immunoSEQ multiplex PCR, and its TCRdb copy is limited to in-frame clones, with some not included. Of more than 85,000 clones listed, roughly 90% were seen once; the top ten hold about 2%. Germline V lookup: CDR1 SGHAT, CDR2 FQNNGV. The CDR3 loop spans 14 amino acids. V shed 3 bases and J shed 5 bases, with 10 bases lying between them. Material for sequencing was PBMCs. This chain joins TRBV11-2 and TRBJ2-2, with D possibly being TRBD1 (5 bases). The clonotype originates from a woman younger than 30 in good health and CMV-seronegative. The CDR3 region is CASSFAGHTGELFF. CDR3 nucleotides: TGTGCCAGCAGCTTCGCAGGGCATACCGGGGAGCTGTTTTTT. Full variable domain (remainder filled in from reference TRBV11-2 and TRBJ2-2): EAGVAQSPRYKIIEKRQSVAFWCNPISGHATLYWYQQILGQGPKLLIQFQNNGVVDDSQLPKDRFSAERLKGVDSTLKIQPAKLEDSAVYLCASSFAGHTGELFFGEGSRLTVL.